This T cell receptor beta chain was recorded in a study of metastatic and nonmetastatic thyroid tumors. On the study more broadly: Where malignant and benign thyroid patients were concerned, repertoires were compared across blood and tumor or nodule tissue. General study findings and limits: According to reports, the diversity of TCR beta was significantly higher in malignant thyroid tumors than in benign nodules, and this held in both blood and tumor samples.

This clone was seen only a few times. Its specificity is unknown. Original processing notes: In papillary thyroid cancer, a distant-metastasis classifier was built using CDR3 differences across clinicopathological groups. MiXCR re-clonotyped the PCR reads for TCRdb. These V and J calls rely on TCRdb rather than the paper's analysis. The table shows 13,000 to 15,000 clones, with about an eighth occurring only once. Every patient was untreated before thyroid surgery. V lost 6 bases to trimming and J lost 5 bases; unmatched junction nucleotides: 5. CDR1 SQVTM and CDR2 ANQGSEA come from the germline V gene. The CDR3 sequence is 12 residues long.

Sequencing was done on a sample of blood. This receptor was obtained from a female donor with papillary thyroid cancer or a benign thyroid nodule (not recorded which). Some clones in this sample may be carry-over from other donors' samples. This rearrangement joins TRBV29-1 to TRBJ2-5, with 8 bases identical to TRBD1. The CDR3 DNA reads as TGCAGCGTCCAGGGGGCGCAGGAGACCCAGTACTTC. As protein: CSVQGAQETQYF.